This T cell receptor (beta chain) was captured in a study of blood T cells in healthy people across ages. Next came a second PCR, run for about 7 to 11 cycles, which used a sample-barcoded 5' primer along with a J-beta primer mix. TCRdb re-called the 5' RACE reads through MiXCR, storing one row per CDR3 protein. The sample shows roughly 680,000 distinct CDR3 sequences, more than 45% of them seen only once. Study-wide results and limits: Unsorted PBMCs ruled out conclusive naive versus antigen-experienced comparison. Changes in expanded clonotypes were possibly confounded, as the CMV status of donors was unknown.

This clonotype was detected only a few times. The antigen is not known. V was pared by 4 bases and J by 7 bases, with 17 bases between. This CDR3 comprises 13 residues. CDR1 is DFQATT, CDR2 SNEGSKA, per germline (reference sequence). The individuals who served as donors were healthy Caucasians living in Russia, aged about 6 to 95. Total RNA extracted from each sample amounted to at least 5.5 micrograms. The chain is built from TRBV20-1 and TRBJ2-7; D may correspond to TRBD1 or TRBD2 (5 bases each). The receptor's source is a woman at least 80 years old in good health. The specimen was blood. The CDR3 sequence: CSAMGTSHNEQYF. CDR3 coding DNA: TGCAGTGCTATGGGGACCTCACACAATGAGCAGTACTTC.